A selection of T cell receptor beta chains follows, all from one sample in a study of control samples from healthy donors and cancer patients. Data came from immunoSEQ multiplex PCR; TCRdb stores just in-frame clones and leaves some out. The sample has approximately 140,000 clones, about nine tenths seen once. Input material: blood. Receptor source: a man in his thirties or forties in good health. CDR3s include the opening cysteine and the closing phenylalanine or tryptophan. A D gene is named only where the DNA matches it firmly. The size of a clone is reported for some rows only, either as once, few or many, or as a class for expanded clones.

d_call j_call v_call clone_size cdr3_nt cdr3_aa
TRBD1 TRBJ2-1 TRBV6-1 NA TGTGCCAGCAGTGAACTAGGGGGCAAAGGTGAGCAGTTCTTC CASSELGGKGEQFF
TRBD1 TRBJ2-5 TRBV6-5 NA TGTGCCAGCAGGAACGTTAGACAGGGAGAAGAGACCCAGTACTTC CASRNVRQGEETQYF
NA TRBJ2-7 TRBV28 once TGTGCCAGCAGTACAACAGGGGGGGGCGCCTACGAGCAGTACTTC CASSTTGGGAYEQYF
TRBD2 TRBJ2-1 TRBV5-5 NA TGTGCCAGCAGCATACTACCGGGACTAGCGGCAACCTACAATGAGCAGTTCTTC CASSILPGLAATYNEQFF
NA TRBJ2-1 TRBV7-2 NA TGTGCCAGCAGGACGAGAGTCCCCAGGAAGGACAATGAGCAGTTCTTC CASRTRVPRKDNEQFF
NA TRBJ2-7 TRBV5-4 once TGTGCCAGCAGCTCGGATACCGAGCTGGGGGAGCAGTACTTC CASSSDTELGEQYF
NA TRBJ1-1 TRBV30 once TGTGCCTGGAGTGTGGGTTGGGCGAGGGACACTGAAGCTTTCTTT CAWSVGWARDTEAFF
NA TRBJ2-3 TRBV28 NA TGTGCCAGCAGCAACACAGATACGCAGTATTTT CASSNTDTQYF
TRBD2 TRBJ2-7 TRBV5-6 NA TGTGCCAGCAGCTTGGGGCTGGAATGGGGGGGCGAGCAGTACTTC CASSLGLEWGGEQYF
NA TRBJ1-3 TRBV12-3/TRBV12-4 NA TGTGCCAGCACCAAACCTGGAAACACCATATATTTT CASTKPGNTIYF
TRBD1 TRBJ1-5 TRBV2 NA TGTGCCAGCAGTGGACAGGGGACGGGTCAGCCCCAGCATTTT CASSGQGTGQPQHF
NA TRBJ1-2 TRBV6-1 once TGTGCCAGCAGTGAACTGTATTGGGGCTTGACTAACTATGGCTACACCTTC CASSELYWGLTNYGYTF
NA TRBJ1-2 TRBV29-1 NA TGCAGCGTTTCCTTAAACTATGGCTACACCTTC CSVSLNYGYTF
TRBD2 TRBJ2-7 TRBV6-6 NA TGTGCCAGCAGTTCCTATATAGCGGGAACCCCCGAGCAGTACTTC CASSSYIAGTPEQYF
TRBD2 TRBJ2-2 TRBV7-9 NA TGTGCCAGCAGCTCGGGACTAGCGGGGAACACCGGGGAGCTGTTTTTT CASSSGLAGNTGELFF
NA TRBJ1-3 TRBV4-1 NA TGCGCCAGCAGCCAAGATGAGCGTAACACCATATATTTT CASSQDERNTIYF
NA TRBJ1-3 TRBV7-2 NA TGTGCCAGCAGCCAGGACAGAGCCTCTGGAAACACCATATATTTT CASSQDRASGNTIYF
NA TRBJ1-5 TRBV6-7 few TGTGCCAGTAAGTCCCTCGGTACGTTGGGCAATCAGCCCCAGCATTTT CASKSLGTLGNQPQHF
NA TRBJ2-3 TRBV28 NA TGTGCCAGCAGTTTACCCAAGGCCCTGGGGGGCACAGATACGCAGTATTTT CASSLPKALGGTDTQYF
NA TRBJ1-5 TRBV19 NA TGTGCCAGTTCCCCTGTGAGCAATCAGCCCCAGCATTTT CASSPVSNQPQHF
NA TRBJ2-7 TRBV30 NA TGTGCCTGGATCGTATCGGACTACGAGCAGTACTTC CAWIVSDYEQYF
NA TRBJ1-5 TRBV28 NA TGTGCCAGCAGTTTCTTAGGGAATCAGCCCCAGCATTTT CASSFLGNQPQHF
NA TRBJ1-1 TRBV3-1/TRBV3-2 NA TGTGCCAGCAGCCAAGGGGCTATGAACACTGAAGCTTTCTTT CASSQGAMNTEAFF
NA TRBJ2-7 TRBV11-2 NA TGTGCCAGCAGCCTATCTACCCGACAGTCTCAGTACTTC CASSLSTRQSQYF
NA TRBJ2-7 TRBV2 once TGTGCCAGCAGTGATCTCCAGGCCGGGGGTGGGCAGTACTTC CASSDLQAGGGQYF
NA TRBJ2-1 TRBV11-3 NA TGTGCCAGCAGCCACCCGGGGGATTACAATGAGCAGTTCTTC CASSHPGDYNEQFF
NA TRBJ1-2 TRBV9 medium-sized TGTGCCAGCAGCGTAAACAGTTTCTATGGCTACACCTTC CASSVNSFYGYTF
NA TRBJ1-6 TRBV21-1 NA TGTGCCAGCAGCAACAGGACAGGGTGTAATTCACCCCTCCACTTT CASSNRTGCNSPLHF
TRBD1 TRBJ1-4 TRBV28 NA TGTGCCAGCAGCCCGCAGATAGCAGGGGGCCGAAAACTGTTTTTT CASSPQIAGGRKLFF
NA TRBJ1-2 TRBV28 NA TGTGCCAGCAGTCCCACCGGGACAATTGGCGATGGCTACACCTTC CASSPTGTIGDGYTF
TRBD2 TRBJ2-1 TRBV27 NA TGTGCCAGCAGTTTGGGTAGTAGCGGGTTATACAATGAGCAGTTCTTC CASSLGSSGLYNEQFF
TRBD1 TRBJ2-3 TRBV18 NA TGTGCCAGCTCACCTGCCGGACAGGGGAGCACAGATACGCAGTATTTT CASSPAGQGSTDTQYF
NA TRBJ2-5 TRBV4-2 few TGTGCCAGCAGCCAAGATTGGCGGAACCAAGAGACCCAGTACTTC CASSQDWRNQETQYF
TRBD1 TRBJ1-6 TRBV25-1 few TGTGCCAGCAGTTCAAGACAGGGGGCATATTCACCCCTCCACTTT CASSSRQGAYSPLHF
NA TRBJ1-1 TRBV7-9 NA TGTGCCAGCAGTACGAATCCTACCGGAACTCAGAACACTGAAGCTTTCTTT CASSTNPTGTQNTEAFF
NA TRBJ1-1 TRBV7-3 NA TGTGCCAGCAGCCCCGACCGTGTCACTGAAGCTTTCTTT CASSPDRVTEAFF
NA TRBJ2-7 TRBV5-6 NA TGTGCCAGCAGCTTCACCCTTACCTACGAGCAGTACTTC CASSFTLTYEQYF
TRBD2 TRBJ2-7 TRBV15 NA TGTGCCACCAGCAGAGATCTAGCGGGAGACCACGAGCAGTACTTC CATSRDLAGDHEQYF
NA TRBJ2-5 TRBV28 few TGTGCCAGCAGCCTTAACAGGGAGGAGACCCAGTACTTC CASSLNREETQYF
NA TRBJ2-7 TRBV20-1 NA TGCAGTGCTGTAGCCTACGAGCAGTACTTC CSAVAYEQYF
NA TRBJ1-5 TRBV6-5 NA TGTGCCAGCAGCATCTACAGGGTAAATCAGCCCCAGCATTTT CASSIYRVNQPQHF
NA TRBJ1-4 TRBV19 NA TGTGCCAGTAGAGCCGGGGCAACTAATGAAAAACTGTTTTTT CASRAGATNEKLFF
TRBD1 TRBJ2-7 TRBV7-8 NA TGTGCCAGCAGCTTAGGTCTGGGACAGGGTTTCCACGAGCAGTACTTC CASSLGLGQGFHEQYF
NA TRBJ2-7 TRBV7-9 NA TGTGCCAGCAGCCCCATATGGGGGGTCAAGGTCAACGAGCAGTACTTC CASSPIWGVKVNEQYF
TRBD1 TRBJ2-2 TRBV30 few TGTGCCTGGAGTCGCCCGGGACAGACGGTTAACACCGGGGAGCTGTTTTTT CAWSRPGQTVNTGELFF
NA TRBJ1-3 TRBV10-3 NA TGTGCCATCAGTACCAGAGATTCTGGAAACACCATATATTTT CAISTRDSGNTIYF
NA TRBJ2-1 TRBV27 NA TGTGCCAGCAGTTTGTACATACACAATGAGCAGTTCTTC CASSLYIHNEQFF
NA TRBJ2-2 TRBV28 NA TGTGCCAGCAGTCTACCCCCCCCGACAGGGAACACCGGGGAGCTGTTTTTT CASSLPPPTGNTGELFF
NA TRBJ1-1 TRBV10-2 NA TGCGCCAGTAAACCCGGAGGGAACACTGAAGCTTTCTTT CASKPGGNTEAFF
TRBD1 TRBJ1-1 TRBV14 NA TGTGCCAGCAGCCAAGAAGGGACAGCTATGAACACTGAAGCTTTCTTT CASSQEGTAMNTEAFF
NA TRBJ2-2 TRBV13 NA TGTGCCAGCAGCTTCCTTGGGCCCGCGGCCACCGGGGAGCTGTTTTTT CASSFLGPAATGELFF
TRBD2 TRBJ2-3 TRBV9 NA TGTGCCAGCAGCCCACGCTACGGGGGGATAGGCACAGATACGCAGTATTTT CASSPRYGGIGTDTQYF
NA TRBJ1-1 TRBV9 NA TGTGCCAGCAGCTCCGGGTCCACGAGGTTCTTT CASSSGSTRFF
NA TRBJ2-7 TRBV11-2 NA TGTGCCAGCAGCCCGACTACAGGAATTATGGCCGAGCAGTACTTC CASSPTTGIMAEQYF
NA TRBJ1-5 TRBV7-9 NA TGTGCCAGCAGCGGTCCTTCAGGTCAGCCCCAGCATTTT CASSGPSGQPQHF
TRBD2 TRBJ2-5 TRBV28 NA TGTGCCAGCAGTTTAGCGCCTAGCGGCCAAGAGACCCAGTACTTC CASSLAPSGQETQYF
NA TRBJ2-7 TRBV27 NA TGTGCCAGCAGGGAAGCGGGCAACGAGCAGTACTTC CASREAGNEQYF
TRBD2 TRBJ2-1 TRBV3-1/TRBV3-2 NA TGTGCCAGCAGCCAAGCTTCCTTAGCGGGAGGGGAGTTCTTC CASSQASLAGGEFF
TRBD1 TRBJ1-1 TRBV28 NA TGTGCCAGCAGCCGACAGGGGGCCGATGAAGCTTTCTTT CASSRQGADEAFF